The 17 T cell receptor beta chains given below trace back to one sample, sequenced in a study of cytomegalovirus exposure and HLA in healthy donors (TCRdb year 2017). Preparation of the library involved the immunoSEQ multiplex PCR assay. What TCRdb holds here is the immuneACCESS table cut down to in-frame rearrangements. Part of the clones is not present; checked against another copy, under half of the missing clones reflect an unresolved V gene, and the others are unexplained. In this sample the table shows around 300,000 clones, approximately 83% of which occur a single time. The ten largest make up roughly 1% of the sample. The specimen sequenced was PBMCs. These receptors were taken from a young woman in good health and CMV-seronegative.

This sequence joins TRBV5-6 and TRBJ2-1; D not resolved. V dropped 4 bases and J dropped 0 bases, with 14 bases sitting between them. Germline values: CDR1 SGHDT, CDR2 YYEEEE. The CDR3 length is 16 residues. CDR3 sequence reads: CASSGRTDHSYNEQFF. CDR3 DNA sequence: TGTGCCAGCAGCGGCCGCACCGATCACTCCTACAATGAGCAGTTCTTC.

V usage is TRBV6-1 and J usage is TRBJ1-3; the D is unclear. The germline V and J ends were trimmed by 0 bases and 4 bases, with 4 bases remaining between them. Germline V gene lookup returns CDR1 MNHNS and CDR2 SASEGT. This CDR3 is 13 amino acids long. The CDR3 protein is CASSEAEGNTIYF. CDR3 coding DNA: TGTGCCAGCAGTGAAGCAGAGGGAAACACCATATATTTT.

The chain has TRBV5-1 and TRBJ2-7, with 7 nucleotides matching TRBD1. V trimming: 2 bases; J trimming: 4 bases; junction bases outside the gene matches: 6. The CDR3 extends over 14 amino acids. In germline, CDR1 is SGHRS, CDR2 YFSETQ. The CDR3 reads CASSFQGVSYEQYF. Here the CDR3 DNA reads TGCGCCAGCAGCTTCCAGGGGGTATCGTACGAGCAGTACTTC.

The chain employs TRBV25-1 and TRBJ1-4, with D possibly matching TRBD1 (6 bases). Germline V gene lookup returns CDR1 MGHDK and CDR2 SYGVNS. The ends were cut back, 4 bases at V and 3 bases at J, with 12 bases in the middle. This CDR3 comprises 15 residues. Here the CDR3 reads CASSVTGGPNEKLFF. Written as DNA, the CDR3 is TGTGCCAGCAGTGTAACCGGGGGGCCTAATGAAAAACTGTTTTTT.

The chain recombines TRBV5-6 with TRBJ2-2; D remains ambiguous. V was shortened by 5 bases and J by 5 bases, with 10 bases between the two germline ends. The CDR3 loop spans 13 amino acids. The germline V gene encodes CDR1 SGHDT and CDR2 YYEEEE. CDR3 bases: TGTGCCAGCAGTTTATATTATACCGGGGAGCTGTTTTTT. Translation gives CASSLYYTGELFF.

This clone was picked up one time. This chain connects TRBV5-5 to TRBJ1-1; tentatively, D is TRBD1 (6 bases). The CDR3 runs to 13 residues. The V and J ends lost 8 bases and 0 bases respectively, with 11 bases between them. The germline V gene has CDR1 SGHKS and CDR2 YYEKEE (reference sequence). In nucleotides, the CDR3 is TGTGCCAGTGAAACAGGGCTGAACACTGAAGCTTTCTTT. It translates to CASETGLNTEAFF.

V gene TRBV6-1 combines with J gene TRBJ1-2; no clear D gene. The CDR3 extends over 15 amino acids. The V end was cut by 4 bases, the J end by 3 bases, with 15 bases between. Germline loops: CDR1 MNHNS, CDR2 SASEGT. CDR3 sequence (DNA): TGTGCCAGCAGTGCGCGACGGAACAGCTACTATGGCTACACCTTC. This sequence encodes CASSARRNSYYGYTF.

This clone was picked up one time. The rearrangement links TRBV5-1 to TRBJ1-2; maybe TRBD1 (6 bases). Deletions cut 0 bases from V and 0 bases from J, with 9 bases between. CDR1 is SGHRS, CDR2 YFSETQ, per germline. This CDR3 is 15 amino acids long. The CDR3 protein is CASSLGQGPNYGYTF. In nucleotides, the CDR3 is TGCGCCAGCAGCTTGGGTCAGGGGCCTAACTATGGCTACACCTTC.

The chain uses TRBV7-9 and TRBJ1-2; D remains ambiguous. CDR1 is SEHNR and CDR2 is FQNEAQ in the germline V gene (reference sequence). Trimming left V 7 bases short and J 2 bases short, with 26 bases between. This CDR3 spans 18 amino acids. CDR3 amino acids: CASTPKEQFWFSNYGYTF. The CDR3 nucleotides are TGTGCCAGCACCCCGAAGGAACAGTTTTGGTTCAGCAACTATGGCTACACCTTC.

V usage is TRBV5-1 and J usage is TRBJ2-7; 8 bases agree with TRBD1. Germline lookup yields CDR1 SGHRS and CDR2 YFSETQ. J lost 6 bases, V lost 4 bases, and 12 bases had no gene match. The CDR3 totals 15 residues. CDR3 protein: CASSRPTGGQAEQYF. The DNA of the CDR3 is TGCGCCAGCAGCCGGCCAACAGGGGGTCAAGCCGAGCAGTACTTC.

The chain is built from TRBV28 and TRBJ1-5; D is perhaps TRBD1 (5 bases). Germline V gene sequence: CDR1 MDHEN, CDR2 SYDVKM. The CDR3 length is 15 residues. The ends were cut back, 2 bases at V and 7 bases at J, with 15 bases in the middle. The CDR3 DNA reads as TGTGCCAGCAGTTTAATCTCCCAGGGTCAACAGCCCCAGCATTTT. The encoded protein is CASSLISQGQQPQHF.

The gene calls are TRBV7-6 and TRBJ1-6; 9 positions match TRBD1. Per the germline V gene, CDR1 is SGHVS and CDR2 is FNYEAQ. Losses at the gene ends were 5 bases for V and 10 bases for J; bases not matched to a gene: 21. The CDR3 sequence is 19 residues long. The DNA for the CDR3 is TGTGCCAGCAGCGCGTATAGCTTCACAGGGGGCGGCGGGGGATCACCCCTCCACTTT. This codes for CASSAYSFTGGGGGSPLHF.

V is TRBV13 and J is TRBJ2-1, with 10 positions matching TRBD2. The CDR3 is made up of 18 amino acids. The germline gives CDR1 PRHDT, CDR2 FYEKMQ (reference sequence). Unmatched junction bases numbered 9, after V lost 2 bases and J lost 2 bases. CDR3 sequence reads: CASSLSLAGAPTYNEQFF. The CDR3 nucleotides are TGTGCCAGCAGCTTAAGCCTAGCGGGGGCCCCTACCTACAATGAGCAGTTCTTC.

The gene calls are TRBV4-1 and TRBJ2-7; a weak D match, TRBD2 (6 bases). Germline-derived CDR1 and CDR2 are MGHRA and YSYEKL. Trimming took 4 bases from V and 3 from J, leaving 16 bases between them. The CDR3 extends over 15 amino acids. The CDR3 DNA sequence: TGCGCCAGCAGCCGGGATCTGGGGAGGAACTACGAGCAGTACTTC. It encodes CASSRDLGRNYEQYF.

The chain joins TRBV6-5 to TRBJ2-7; 7 nucleotides align to TRBD2. This CDR3 spans 16 amino acids. J gave up 0 bases and V 2 bases, and 7 bases lay outside the gene matches. Germline V gene data show CDR1 as MNHEY and CDR2 as SVGAGI. The CDR3 nucleotides read TGTGCCAGCAGTTACGGGCTAGCGGATAGCTCCTACGAGCAGTACTTC. This gives the protein CASSYGLADSSYEQYF.

The chain carries TRBV7-2 and TRBJ2-2; D is possibly TRBD1 (6 bases). The CDR3 extends over 15 amino acids. Germline CDR1 SGHTA, CDR2 FQGNSA. The germline V and J ends were trimmed by 2 bases and 5 bases, with 12 bases remaining between them. In nucleotides, the CDR3 is TGTGCCAGCAGCTTACTTGGGCAGGGGACCGGGGAGCTGTTTTTT. Its translation is CASSLLGQGTGELFF.

This clone was recorded a few times. The rearrangement joins TRBV10-3 to TRBJ2-7, with 9 bases aligning to TRBD1. The junction had 11 bases not matched to a gene; V was cut back by 3 bases and J by 5 bases. The CDR3 is made up of 16 amino acids. CDR1 is ENHRY, CDR2 SYGVKD, per germline. The CDR3 DNA sequence: TGTGCCATCAGTGATCCCGCTCGGGACAGGGCCCACGAGCAGTACTTC. This encodes CAISDPARDRAHEQYF.